The text below deals with one TCR beta chain. This CDR3 spans 16 amino acids. The V segment lost 9 bases and the J segment 7 bases; nucleotides outside the gene matches: 20. Germline CDR1 reads SNHLY; CDR2 reads FYNNEI. This sample is drawn from a study of blood T cell repertoires in COVID-19. Study context: Sources were T cells, B-cell-depleted T cells, or PBMCs; the material itself was cDNA or gDNA.

Sequenced by immunoSEQ multiplex PCR; TCRdb stores in-frame clones only, minus some. The sample carries tens of thousands of clones, 80% to 90% recorded once. Sequenced input: peripheral blood. V and J are TRBV2 and TRBJ1-2; 7 bases fit TRBD1. The sequence was collected from a woman of 80 years or more with active or convalescent COVID-19. This CDR3 is CASKISPGQPPGGYTF. The CDR3, as DNA: TGTGCCAGTAAAATAAGTCCGGGACAGCCACCGGGTGGCTACACCTTC.